Listed here are 31 T cell receptor beta chains from one sample, sequenced in a study of T cells in Graves' hyperthyroidism and ophthalmopathy. RNA transcripts were the template for amplifying TCR beta CDR3 regions. HTBI primers were the set used in a first-round RT-PCR of the TCR CDR3. MiXCR, applied by TCRdb to the multiplex PCR reads, yields one record per CDR3 protein. Of 370,000 or so distinct CDR3 sequences listed, approximately 14% are singletons. The sequenced sample was blood. The receptors derive from a woman aged 18-35 years with Graves' hyperthyroidism that later progressed to Graves' ophthalmopathy.

This clonotype showed up many times. V and J are TRBV12-3 or TRBV12-4 and TRBJ2-5; 14 bases fit TRBD2. This CDR3 has 18 residues. V lost 4 bases to trimming and J lost 6 bases; unmatched junction nucleotides: 13. The CDR3 region is CASSWDGLAGGTKKTQYF. DNA of the CDR3: TGTGCCAGCAGTTGGGACGGACTAGCGGGAGGAACCAAGAAGACCCAGTACTTC.

This clonotype was detected only a few times. Here the CDR3 DNA reads TGCAGTGCTCTTAACAGGGGGACTAATGAAAAACTGTTTTTT. Protein sequence: CSALNRGTNEKLFF. The chain combines TRBV20-1 with TRBJ1-4, with 8 bases matching TRBD1. The CDR3 runs to 14 residues. Germline CDR1 and CDR2: DFQATT and SNEGSKA (reference sequence). V lost 5 bases, J lost 2 bases, and 4 bases stayed unmatched.

This clonotype was seen many times. This rearrangement joins TRBV28 to TRBJ2-5; 10 nucleotides align to TRBD1. J was trimmed by 3 bases and V by 5 bases; bases with no gene match: 6. The CDR3 is 15 residues long. The germline V gene has CDR1 MDHEN and CDR2 SYDVKM. The CDR3 sequence: CASSPRGTGEETQYF. As DNA, the CDR3 is TGTGCCAGCAGTCCGCGGGGGACAGGGGAAGAGACCCAGTACTTC.

This clonotype was seen at least ten times. The rearrangement uses TRBV2 and TRBJ2-2; tentatively, D is TRBD2 (5 bases). Germline assignment: CDR1 SNHLY and CDR2 FYNNEI. V lost 7 bases to trimming and J lost 1 base, with 7 bases between them. This CDR3 has 13 residues. The CDR3 bases are TGTGCCAGCAAAGGACTGAACACCGGGGAGCTGTTTTTT. This codes for CASKGLNTGELFF. Using reference TRBV2 and TRBJ2-2 for the parts outside the CDR3, the full variable domain is EPEVTQTPSHQVTQMGQEVILRCVPISNHLYFYWYRQILGQKVEFLVSFYNNEISEKSEIFDDQFSVERPDGSNFTLKIRSTKLEDSAMYFCASKGLNTGELFFGEGSRLTVL.

On this clonotype: A read error is possible here, since a much larger clone lies one base away. As DNA, the CDR3 is TGTGCCATCAAAGGGACCAACTTGAACACTGAAGCTTTCTTT. Translation gives CAIKGTNLNTEAFF. This rearrangement joins TRBV10-3 to TRBJ1-1; a weak D match, TRBD1 (5 bases). Trimming stripped 7 bases from V and 0 bases from J, with 12 bases between. Germline lookup yields CDR1 ENHRY and CDR2 SYGVKD. CDR3 length: 14 amino acids.

The sample holds many counts of this clonotype. This rearrangement joins TRBV15 to TRBJ2-1; 13 bases align to TRBD2. The CDR3 sequence is 14 residues long. The V gene end was trimmed by 8 bases and the J gene end by 5 bases; junction bases not matched to a gene: 3. Germline CDR1 is LNHNV and CDR2 is YYDKDF (reference sequence). The CDR3 here is CATLLAGGNNEQFF. The DNA for the CDR3 is TGTGCCACCCTACTAGCGGGAGGGAACAATGAGCAGTTCTTC.

This clonotype showed up many times. The rearrangement uses TRBV12-3 or TRBV12-4 and TRBJ2-1; D is possibly TRBD1 or TRBD2 (5 bases each). The germline V and J ends were trimmed by 5 bases and 0 bases, with 23 bases remaining between them. The CDR3 extends over 19 amino acids. The DNA for the CDR3 is TGTGCCAGCAGTGTAACCGGGACGGGTACGCTTAGCTCCTACAATGAGCAGTTCTTC. Residues: CASSVTGTGTLSSYNEQFF.

The chain joins TRBV19 to TRBJ1-5; TRBD1 agrees at 7 bases. J lost 7 bases, V lost 4 bases, and 7 bases had no gene match. The CDR3 totals 14 residues. Germline V gives CDR1 LNHDA, CDR2 SQIVND (reference sequence). The CDR3 region has the DNA TGTGCCAGTAGTACGGACAGGCTAGGGCAGCCCCAGCATTTT. It encodes CASSTDRLGQPQHF.

This clonotype was seen repeatedly, ten times or more. This chain joins TRBV18 and TRBJ2-7; no firm D call. Germline CDR1 KGHSH, CDR2 LQKENI. The CDR3 extends over 14 amino acids. V gave up 0 bases and J gave up 1 base, with 7 bases separating them. The CDR3 DNA reads as TGTGCCAGCTCACCACCGATCACTTCCTACGAGCAGTACTTC. It translates to CASSPPITSYEQYF.

This clonotype was detected ten times or more. The chain combines TRBV30 with TRBJ2-2, with a weak D call TRBD1 (6 bases). Germline values: CDR1 GTSNPN, CDR2 SVGIG (reference sequence). The CDR3 runs to 15 residues. V lost 2 bases, J lost 6 bases, and 16 bases lay in between. The CDR3 loop reads CAWSHRQAGAGELFF. The CDR3 DNA sequence: TGTGCCTGGAGTCATCGGCAGGCAGGGGCCGGGGAGCTGTTTTTT.

The table lists this clonotype with many counts. J is TRBJ2-3 and V is TRBV6-2 or TRBV6-3; D is unclear. The V end was cut by 2 bases, the J end by 3 bases, with 9 bases between. Germline loops: CDR1 MNHEY, CDR2 SVGEGT. The CDR3 runs 14 residues. The CDR3 sequence is CASSYRVGTDTQYF. Written as DNA, the CDR3 is TGTGCCAGCAGTTACAGGGTTGGAACAGATACGCAGTATTTT.

This clonotype showed up many times. The chain links TRBV7-9 to TRBJ2-1; TRBD2 aligns across 7 bases. The CDR3 sequence is 15 residues long. The V segment lost 6 bases and the J segment 0 bases; nucleotides outside the gene matches: 5. Germline CDR1 reads SEHNR; CDR2 reads FQNEAQ (reference sequence). In DNA form, the CDR3 reads TGTGCCAGCAGTCTAAGGACTAGCTCCTACAATGAGCAGTTCTTC. It encodes CASSLRTSSYNEQFF.

The rearrangement links TRBV29-1 to TRBJ2-1, with 11 bases matching TRBD1. In germline, CDR1 is SQVTM, CDR2 ANQGSEA. The J segment lost 9 bases and the V segment lost 6 bases, leaving 4 bases of the junction unmatched. The CDR3 extends over 12 amino acids. For the CDR3, the DNA is TGCAGCGTCGGACAGGGGGCTGGTGAGCAGTTCTTC. Its translation is CSVGQGAGEQFF.

The V call is TRBV10-1, the J call TRBJ2-7, with 9 bases matching TRBD1. Germline V gene sequence: CDR1 WNHNN, CDR2 SYGVQD (reference sequence). CDR3 length equals 13 residues. Trimming removed 7 bases from V and 5 bases from J; junction bases left unmatched: 6. This CDR3 is CASIGTGNNEQYF. CDR3 coding DNA: TGCGCCAGCATCGGGACAGGGAACAACGAGCAGTACTTC.

This clonotype came up many times. The chain employs TRBV20-1 and TRBJ2-7; 11 bases match TRBD2. The CDR3 loop spans 15 amino acids. The germline V gene encodes CDR1 DFQATT and CDR2 SNEGSKA (reference sequence). V was pared by 6 bases and J by 3 bases, with 10 bases of the junction left unmatched. DNA of the CDR3: TGCAGTGCCTTGGGGCCGGGACTAGCGGACTACGAGCAGTACTTC. It is translated as CSALGPGLADYEQYF.

In its sample, this clonotype was seen a few times. The rearrangement links TRBV20-1 to TRBJ1-1, with 9 bases fitting TRBD1. Per the germline V gene, CDR1 is DFQATT and CDR2 is SNEGSKA (reference sequence). V dropped 4 bases and J dropped 7; count of bases not matched to a gene: 4. The CDR3 runs to 12 residues. The chain's CDR3 is CSAKPGQGEAFF. CDR3 in DNA: TGCAGTGCTAAACCGGGACAGGGTGAAGCTTTCTTT.

This clonotype was detected only a few times. The chain couples TRBV28 to TRBJ2-1; weak D call: TRBD1 (5 bases). CDR1 is MDHEN and CDR2 is SYDVKM in the germline V gene. The V gene lost 2 bases and the J gene lost 0 bases, with 11 bases spanning the gap. The CDR3 has 16 residues. The CDR3 DNA reads as TGTGCCAGCAGTTTACCAGGGTTAGGCTCCTACAATGAGCAGTTCTTC. Its translation: CASSLPGLGSYNEQFF. The entire variable domain, with the rest obtained from reference TRBV28 and TRBJ2-1, is as follows: DVKVTQSSRYLVKRTGEKVFLECVQDMDHENMFWYRQDPGLGLRLIYFSYDVKMKEKGDIPEGYSVSREKKERFSLILESASTNQTSMYLCASSLPGLGSYNEQFFGPGTRLTVL.

The chain uses TRBV20-1 and TRBJ2-3, with D hard to call. The V gene's germline CDR1 is DFQATT and CDR2 SNEGSKA (reference sequence). Trimming took 4 bases from V and 6 from J, leaving 11 bases between them. This CDR3 is 12 amino acids long. The CDR3 region has the DNA TGCAGTGCTAAGTCCCGTCTTGATACGCAGTATTTT. Encoded protein: CSAKSRLDTQYF.

V gene TRBV12-3 or TRBV12-4 combines with J gene TRBJ2-5; 16 nucleotides agree with TRBD2. The trim removed 8 bases at V and 7 bases at J, leaving 1 base unmatched. This CDR3 spans 13 amino acids. The CDR3 reads CASGTSGRVTQYF. The CDR3 bases are TGTGCCAGCGGGACTAGCGGGAGGGTGACCCAGTACTTC.

This clonotype was seen ten or more times. The chain joins TRBV28 to TRBJ2-7; TRBD1 might be the D (6 bases). V lost 3 bases, J lost 6 bases, and 12 bases lay in between. The CDR3 runs 13 residues. Germline V gene sequence: CDR1 MDHEN, CDR2 SYDVKM. CDR3 in amino acids: CASSFVAGVEQYF. The CDR3 nucleotides are TGTGCCAGCAGTTTTGTGGCAGGGGTCGAGCAGTACTTC.

This rearrangement joins TRBV29-1 to TRBJ2-1; the match to TRBD2 covers 16 bases. CDR1 is SQVTM and CDR2 is ANQGSEA in the germline V gene. V shed 6 bases and J 9 bases; nucleotides not matched to a gene: 11. The CDR3 totals 16 residues. The CDR3 sequence is CSVRRGLAGGDIEQFF. The DNA of the CDR3 is TGCAGCGTCCGGCGGGGACTAGCGGGAGGGGACATTGAGCAGTTCTTC.

The chain carries TRBV7-2 and TRBJ2-2; D unclear. Germline values: CDR1 SGHTA, CDR2 FQGNSA. The CDR3 spans 12 residues. V dropped 3 bases and J dropped 9 bases, with 8 bases sitting between them. The CDR3 DNA follows: TGTGCCAGCAGCTTCGCAGGCTGGGAGCTGTTTTTT. It translates to CASSFAGWELFF. The complete variable domain, with remaining parts taken from reference TRBV7-2 and TRBJ2-2, reads GAGVSQSPSNKVTEKGKDVELRCDPISGHTALYWYRQSLGQGLEFLIYFQGNSAPDKSGLPSDRFSAERTGGSVSTLTIQRTQQEDSAVYLCASSFAGWELFFGEGSRLTVL.

This clonotype has only a few counts. The chain employs TRBV30 and TRBJ2-7, with D perhaps matching TRBD2 (5 bases). The ends were cut back, 5 bases at V and 1 base at J, with 12 bases in the middle. This CDR3 has 13 amino acids. Per the germline V gene, CDR1 is GTSNPN and CDR2 is SVGIG (reference sequence). CDR3 DNA: TGTGCCTGGTCTTACGGGGAATCCTACGAGCAGTACTTC. This sequence encodes CAWSYGESYEQYF.

This clonotype was observed at least ten times. The gene calls are TRBV6-1 and TRBJ2-7; 7 bases align to TRBD2. Looked up from germline, CDR1 is MNHNS and CDR2 is SASEGT. The trim removed 10 bases at V and 5 bases at J, leaving 17 bases unmatched. The CDR3 contains 15 residues. CDR3 residues: CATNQGGSDRHEQYF. The CDR3 nucleotides read TGTGCCACCAATCAGGGAGGGAGTGATCGCCACGAGCAGTACTTC.

This clonotype was found a few times. The CDR3 spells CASSENTRTSVHYEQYF. CDR3 nucleotides: TGTGCCAGCAGTGAAAATACCAGGACTAGCGTTCACTACGAGCAGTACTTC. The chain is built from TRBV6-1 and TRBJ2-7, with TRBD2 identical over 9 bases. CDR1 and CDR2 from the germline V gene are MNHNS and SASEGT. V trimming: 2 bases; J trimming: 3 bases; junction bases outside the gene matches: 11. CDR3 length: 17 amino acids.

There are many counts of this clonotype. V is TRBV6-1 and J is TRBJ1-4; D gene ambiguous. This CDR3 has 17 residues. Looked up from germline, CDR1 is MNHNS and CDR2 is SASEGT. The V gene lost 5 bases and the J gene lost 0 bases, with 16 bases spanning the gap. This chain's CDR3 is CASSYTAPGSTNEKLFF. The CDR3 DNA is TGTGCCAGCAGTTATACCGCCCCGGGTTCAACTAATGAAAAACTGTTTTTT.

V gene TRBV28 combines with J gene TRBJ2-7; D may correspond to TRBD1 or TRBD2 (5 bases each). CDR1 and CDR2 from the germline V gene are MDHEN and SYDVKM. The CDR3 is made up of 16 amino acids. Trimming left V 5 bases short and J 6 bases short, with 23 bases between. CDR3 residues: CASSLLDRGRVGEQYF. CDR3 sequence (DNA): TGTGCCAGCAGTCTCCTTGATCGGGGACGGGTGGGCGAGCAGTACTTC.

For this clonotype: The germline gene is not matched at one end of the junction; a read error may be the cause. The chain links TRBV27 to TRBJ2-7; D is perhaps TRBD1 (6 bases). CDR3 length: 13 residues. Germline lookup yields CDR1 MNHEY and CDR2 SMNVEV (reference sequence). The CDR3 is CASSFGQQYEKYF. Here the CDR3 DNA reads TGTGCCAGCAGTTTCGGACAGCAATACGAGAAGTACTTC.

This clonotype was seen at least ten times. This rearrangement joins TRBV11-3 to TRBJ2-7; D unclear. Germline CDR1 reads SGHNT; CDR2 reads YENEEA. Deletions cut 8 bases from V and 3 bases from J, with 5 bases between. The CDR3 spans 10 residues. The CDR3 here is CASPFYEQYF. In DNA form, the CDR3 reads TGTGCCAGCCCCTTCTACGAGCAGTACTTC.

This rearrangement joins TRBV27 to TRBJ2-1; 13 bases fit TRBD2. CDR1 and CDR2 from the germline V gene are MNHEY and SMNVEV (reference sequence). CDR3 length: 16 residues. Losses at the gene ends were 0 bases for V and 6 bases for J; bases not matched to a gene: 2. CDR3 in DNA: TGTGCCAGCAGTTTATCCGGGACTAGCGGGGTCAATGAGCAGTTCTTC. Translated: CASSLSGTSGVNEQFF.

The chain is built from TRBV27 and TRBJ2-7, with 12 bases lining up with TRBD2. CDR1 MNHEY and CDR2 SMNVEV come from the germline V gene (reference sequence). The CDR3 is made up of 18 amino acids. With V trimmed by 5 bases and J by 4 bases, 15 bases remained unmatched. CDR3 in DNA: TGTGCCAGCAGTCCCGGACTAGCGGGATCCCTACTCCTTTACGAGCAGTACTTC. This sequence encodes CASSPGLAGSLLLYEQYF.